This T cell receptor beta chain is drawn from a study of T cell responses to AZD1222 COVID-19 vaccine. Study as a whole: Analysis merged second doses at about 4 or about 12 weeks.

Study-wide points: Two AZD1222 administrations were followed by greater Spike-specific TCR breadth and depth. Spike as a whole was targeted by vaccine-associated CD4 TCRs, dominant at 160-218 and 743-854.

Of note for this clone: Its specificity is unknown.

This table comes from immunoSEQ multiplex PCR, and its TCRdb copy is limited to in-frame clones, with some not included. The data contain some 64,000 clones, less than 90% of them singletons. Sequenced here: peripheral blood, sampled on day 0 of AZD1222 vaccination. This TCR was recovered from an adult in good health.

CDR3 residues: CASSGDGPNYGYTF. DNA of the CDR3: TGTGCCAGCAGTGGGGACGGACCTAACTATGGCTACACCTTC. The chain uses TRBV6-6 and TRBJ1-2; the D gene is possibly TRBD1 (5 bases). V lost 5 bases and J 0 bases, leaving 10 bases between the germline ends. This CDR3 is built from 14 residues. The germline gives CDR1 MNHNY, CDR2 SVGAGI (reference sequence).